This T cell receptor beta chain was profiled in a study of type 1 regulatory T cells. About the research overall: T-allo10 is a Tr1-enriched, alloantigen-specific CD4 T cell product made in vitro. Study-level findings and limits: Compared with non-type 1 regulatory T cells, type 1 regulatory T cells showed a more restricted TCR repertoire.

This CDR3 has 14 residues. The V gene end was trimmed by 10 bases and the J gene end by 4 bases; junction bases not matched to a gene: 11. The germline V gene has CDR1 KGHDR and CDR2 SFDVKD. This clonotype showed up just a few times. Its antigen is still unknown. From the reads, TCRdb called clonotypes with MiXCR, one entry per CDR3 protein. The sample gives under 85,000 distinct CDR3 sequences, roughly 50% of which show up once; approximately 2% is in the top ten. V usage is TRBV24-1 and J usage is TRBJ2-5; 7 bases line up with TRBD1. The clonotype originates from a human donor in good health. The sample comprised cultured non-Tr1 T cells, either the whole culture or a sorted T cell fraction (not recorded which). CDR3 nucleotide sequence: TGTGCCACACCGGACAGGATGGGCACAGAGACCCAGTACTTC. Protein sequence: CATPDRMGTETQYF.